This T cell receptor (beta chain) was documented in a study of T cell repertoires in cytomegalovirus infection. In the study overall: CMV infection and matching HLA type were both indicated by public TCR beta signatures. General study results and limits: Summed public TCR beta family frequency identified CMV carriers bearing the relevant HLA. HLA-C-restricted TCR beta clonotypes specific for CMV led the ex vivo response.

MiXCR was run by TCRdb on the reads, yielding one entry per CDR3 protein. Altogether 500,000 to 600,000 distinct CDR3 sequences are present, 15% to 20% being singletons, with the ten largest covering more than 20%. Notes on this clonotype: Its target is unknown.

This clonotype was obtained from a human donor in good health (CMV status not recorded). Some clones in this sample may be carry-over from other donors' samples. Sample: CD8+ T cells from PBMCs.

CDR3 DNA: TGCAGTGCTATCGATGAGCAGTACTTC. Translated, it gives CSAIDEQYF. The chain is built from TRBV20-1 and TRBJ2-7; no firm D call. The CDR3 extends over 9 amino acids. Trimming removed 4 bases from V and 7 bases from J, with 5 bases in between. The germline V gene encodes CDR1 DFQATT and CDR2 SNEGSKA (reference sequence).